The source of this TCR beta chain is a study of blood T cell repertoires in COVID-19. Study in general: Some COVID-19 samples were acute and others convalescent; all came from the United States, Italy and Spain. Nucleic acid was either cDNA or gDNA, and it came from T cells, B-cell-depleted T cells, or PBMCs.

Methods used by the authors: Estimation of nucleated cell counts was performed using reference gene primer amplification. Repertoires were generated with immunoSEQ multiplex PCR, while TCRdb's copy carries only in-frame clones and drops some. V, J and clone size derive from that table, while D and trimming were established from the DNA sequence. The table shows under 200,000 clones, with over 80% occurring only once. CDR3 length: 14 residues. Germline loops: CDR1 MNHEY, CDR2 SVGAGI. V lost 7 bases and J lost 9; bases outside the gene matches: 12. V and J are TRBV6-5 and TRBJ1-2, with 9 bases aligning to TRBD1. The sequence was collected from a woman aged 40 to 55 with acute or convalescent COVID-19. The source material was peripheral blood. CDR3 in amino acids: CASIRAGTGNRYTF. As DNA, the CDR3 is TGTGCCAGCATTCGAGCCGGGACAGGGAACCGCTACACCTTC.